The 26 T cell receptor beta chains in this list originate from one sample, sequenced in a study of technical replicates of blood from a handful of donors. Method: immunoSEQ multiplex PCR; TCRdb's copy keeps in-frame clones and lacks some. The table includes some 62,000 clones, around 84% detected once. Specimen: PBMCs. These receptors were taken from a human donor in good health. Some clones in this sample may be carry-over from other donors' samples.

The chain links TRBV5-1 to TRBJ1-3, with D unclear. The CDR3 has 15 amino acids. V lost 4 bases to trimming and J lost 0 bases, with 11 bases between them. The V gene's germline CDR1 is SGHRS and CDR2 YFSETQ. CDR3 nucleotides: TGCGCCAGCAGCCCCACGGCGGGCTCTGGAAACACCATATATTTT. Amino acid sequence: CASSPTAGSGNTIYF. Filled out from reference TRBV5-1 and TRBJ1-3, the complete variable domain reads KAGVTQTPRYLIKTRGQQVTLSCSPISGHRSVSWYQQTPGQGLQFLFEYFSETQRNKGNFPGRFSGRQFSNSRSEMNVSTLELGDSALYLCASSPTAGSGNTIYFGEGSWLTVV.

The chain recombines TRBV2 with TRBJ1-5; D not certain. This CDR3 is built from 14 residues. V lost 5 bases and J 0 bases, leaving 8 bases between the germline ends. From germline, CDR1 is SNHLY and CDR2 FYNNEI. CDR3 sequence reads: CASSRRDSNQPQHF. Written as DNA, the CDR3 is TGTGCCAGCAGTAGACGGGATAGCAATCAGCCCCAGCATTTT.

The chain recombines TRBV7-2 with TRBJ1-1; TRBD1 matches at 7 bases. The length of the CDR3 is 14 residues. The trim removed 3 bases at V and 8 bases at J, leaving 9 bases unmatched. Germline CDR1 SGHTA, CDR2 FQGNSA. This CDR3 is CASSLSRDSPEAFF. CDR3 in DNA: TGTGCCAGCAGCTTGTCCCGGGACAGTCCCGAAGCTTTCTTT. Full variable domain (missing parts from reference TRBV7-2 and TRBJ1-1): GAGVSQSPSNKVTEKGKDVELRCDPISGHTALYWYRQSLGQGLEFLIYFQGNSAPDKSGLPSDRFSAERTGGSVSTLTIQRTQQEDSAVYLCASSLSRDSPEAFFGQGTRLTVV.

The chain is built from TRBV5-4 and TRBJ2-3; D is ambiguous. V dropped 1 base and J dropped 6 bases, with 12 bases sitting between them. The V gene's germline CDR1 is SGHNT and CDR2 YYREEE (reference sequence). This CDR3 has 14 amino acids. The DNA for the CDR3 is TGTGCCAGCAGCTTGAATCTAGAACGGGATACGCAGTATTTT. Translated: CASSLNLERDTQYF.

CDR3 coding DNA: TGTGCCAGCAGCTTAAGCGGAGGGGGCGCAACAGATACGCAGTATTTT. Translated: CASSLSGGGATDTQYF. The rearrangement uses TRBV13 and TRBJ2-3, with a possible D match to TRBD1 (7 bases). The CDR3 extends over 16 amino acids. CDR1 is PRHDT, CDR2 FYEKMQ, per germline (reference sequence). Trimming left V 2 bases short and J 3 bases short, with 15 bases between.

In its sample, this clone was seen once. The DNA for the CDR3 is TGCGCCAGCAGCCAAGTCGCACAGGGGACAACAACTAATGAAAAACTGTTTTTT. Protein sequence: CASSQVAQGTTTNEKLFF. The chain uses TRBV4-3 and TRBJ1-4, with 7 nucleotides matching TRBD1. The J segment lost 0 bases and the V segment lost 1 base, leaving 8 bases of the junction unmatched. CDR3 size: 18 residues. Germline CDR1 is LGHNA and CDR2 is YSLEER.

The J gene is TRBJ2-1, the V gene TRBV5-6, with 7 positions matching TRBD1. V lost 4 bases, J lost 3 bases, and 7 bases stayed unmatched. The germline V gene encodes CDR1 SGHDT and CDR2 YYEEEE. The CDR3 runs 15 residues. The CDR3: CASSGDRVGYNEQFF. The CDR3 DNA reads as TGTGCCAGCAGCGGAGACAGGGTTGGCTACAATGAGCAGTTCTTC.

The sample holds a few counts of this clone. The chain employs TRBV7-3 and TRBJ2-5; 12 nucleotides align to TRBD2. CDR1 SGHTA and CDR2 FQGTGA come from the germline V gene. This CDR3 comprises 20 residues. The ends lost 1 base at V and 0 bases at J; junction bases unmatched: 12. CDR3 region: CASSLKPAVTSGGNQETQYF. The CDR3 DNA is TGTGCCAGCAGCTTAAAGCCCGCCGTCACTAGCGGGGGGAACCAAGAGACCCAGTACTTC.

The gene calls are TRBV6-5 and TRBJ1-2; D gene uncertain. V was clipped by 6 bases and J by 6 bases, with 20 bases between them. CDR3 length equals 15 residues. Germline V gives CDR1 MNHEY, CDR2 SVGAGI. For the CDR3, the DNA is TGTGCCAGCAGCTTCCTTACGGGGAGGTCGGATGGCTACACCTTC. Translated: CASSFLTGRSDGYTF.

V is TRBV9 and J is TRBJ2-3; the D gene is possibly TRBD2 (6 bases). Trimming removed 3 bases at V and 2 bases at J, with 10 bases between. The CDR3 totals 14 residues. Germline-derived CDR1 and CDR2 are SGDLS and YYNGEE. CDR3 residues: CASSGTILTDTQYF. The CDR3, as DNA: TGTGCCAGCAGCGGGACTATCCTCACAGATACGCAGTATTTT.

The chain joins TRBV7-2 to TRBJ1-6, with 7 bases aligning to TRBD1. CDR1 and CDR2 from the germline V gene are SGHTA and FQGNSA. Germline trimming cut 2 bases from V and 4 bases from J; bases unmatched to any gene: 8. This CDR3 has 17 residues. In DNA, the CDR3 is TGTGCCAGCAGCTTACCCAGGAACAGGGGTTATAATTCACCCCTCCACTTT. Residues: CASSLPRNRGYNSPLHF.

The chain links TRBV11-2 to TRBJ1-3; D not certain. CDR1 and CDR2 (germline): SGHAT, FQNNGV. The CDR3 spans 13 residues. V lost 5 bases and J lost 4, with 9 bases in between. DNA of the CDR3: TGTGCCAGCAGCCGAGGGTTAGGAAACACCATATATTTT. Amino acids: CASSRGLGNTIYF.

This clone was detected only a few times. J is TRBJ1-1 and V is TRBV2; D gene unclear. Germline V CDR1 and CDR2: SNHLY, FYNNEI. V lost 2 bases to trimming and J lost 4 bases, with 8 bases between them. This CDR3 contains 13 residues. CDR3 residues: CASSEPGTTEAFF. The CDR3, as DNA: TGTGCCAGCAGTGAACCGGGAACCACTGAAGCTTTCTTT.

In DNA form, the CDR3 reads TGCGCCAGCAGCCCACAACCAACAGATACGCAGTATTTT. It specifies CASSPQPTDTQYF. The rearrangement joins TRBV4-1 to TRBJ2-3; no firm D call. Germline V gene data show CDR1 as MGHRA and CDR2 as YSYEKL. CDR3 size: 13 residues. V was pared by 4 bases and J by 3 bases, with 8 bases between.

The chain couples TRBV2 to TRBJ1-1; 9 bases are a match to TRBD1. Trimming took 6 bases from V and 8 from J; bases not matched to a gene: 4. Germline-derived CDR1 and CDR2 are SNHLY and FYNNEI. CDR3 length: 12 amino acids. The chain's CDR3 is CASSLGQGEAFF. The CDR3 nucleotides read TGTGCCAGCAGCTTGGGACAGGGCGAAGCTTTCTTT.

V gene TRBV4-2 combines with J gene TRBJ2-7; tentatively, D is TRBD1 (6 bases). The CDR3 is made up of 15 amino acids. Trimming cost V 0 bases and J 3 bases, with 12 bases left between them. CDR1 is LGHNA, CDR2 YNFKEQ, per germline. CDR3 in DNA: TGTGCCAGCAGCCAAGAATTAGACAGGAGCTACGAGCAGTACTTC. Translation gives CASSQELDRSYEQYF.

This chain joins TRBV11-2 and TRBJ1-1; a possible D gene is TRBD1 (6 bases). The CDR3 consists of 15 residues. Per the germline V gene, CDR1 is SGHAT and CDR2 is FQNNGV. The ends were cut back, 5 bases at V and 4 bases at J, with 17 bases in the middle. The CDR3 region has the DNA TGTGCCAGCAGCCCACAAGGACGGGGGGCCACTGAAGCTTTCTTT. This gives the protein CASSPQGRGATEAFF.

The count of this clone is one. This sequence joins TRBV5-1 and TRBJ2-7; no reliable D call. Between the trimmed V and J ends, which lost 6 bases and 6 bases, there was a span of 19 bases. The CDR3 contains 14 residues. CDR1 and CDR2 (germline): SGHRS, YFSETQ. CDR3 in amino acids: CASTLLESMSEQYF. The CDR3 DNA sequence: TGCGCCAGCACCTTATTGGAGTCGATGAGCGAGCAGTACTTC. Looking up the rest from reference TRBV5-1 and TRBJ2-7 gives the full variable domain: KAGVTQTPRYLIKTRGQQVTLSCSPISGHRSVSWYQQTPGQGLQFLFEYFSETQRNKGNFPGRFSGRQFSNSRSEMNVSTLELGDSALYLCASTLLESMSEQYFGPGTRLTVT.

The chain has TRBV7-2 and TRBJ1-2, with 7 bases that match TRBD1. V lost 1 base, J lost 12 bases, and 11 bases stayed unmatched. This CDR3 comprises 14 residues. In germline, CDR1 is SGHTA, CDR2 FQGNSA. CDR3 loop: CASSLVGGRGFHTF. DNA for the CDR3: TGTGCCAGCAGCTTAGTTGGAGGCAGGGGGTTCCACACCTTC.

The V and J genes are TRBV11-2 and TRBJ1-1; D is perhaps TRBD1 (5 bases). Per germline, CDR1 SGHAT and CDR2 FQNNGV. V lost 8 bases, J lost 6 bases, and 19 bases lay in between. The CDR3 loop spans 14 amino acids. Here the CDR3 DNA reads TGTGCCAGCCAAAGCGAGGCCCCGACAGCTGAAGCTTTCTTT. Translation: CASQSEAPTAEAFF.

The rearrangement uses TRBV5-8 and TRBJ1-2; 8 bases are a match to TRBD1. V was pared by 4 bases and J by 4 bases, with 6 bases of the junction left unmatched. Germline CDR1 is SGHTS and CDR2 is YDEGEE. The length of the CDR3 is 14 residues. The CDR3 DNA follows: TGTGCCAGCAGCACAGGACAGGGTGGCTATGGCTACACCTTC. It encodes CASSTGQGGYGYTF.

This clone was observed a few times. The V and J genes are TRBV5-1 and TRBJ2-2; TRBD1 matches 8 bases. This CDR3 contains 17 residues. Germline CDR1 and CDR2: SGHRS and YFSETQ. V shed 2 bases, J shed 1 base, and the junction held 7 bases outside the gene matches. The CDR3 DNA reads as TGCGCCAGCAGCTTCACAGGGGGAACCCAGAACACCGGGGAGCTGTTTTTT. As protein: CASSFTGGTQNTGELFF.

This chain uses TRBV7-6 with TRBJ2-5; maybe TRBD1 (6 bases). This CDR3 contains 15 residues. The V and J ends lost 4 bases and 2 bases respectively, with 14 bases between them. The V gene's germline CDR1 is SGHVS and CDR2 FNYEAQ. This CDR3 is CASSSSRQAQETQYF. For the CDR3, the DNA is TGTGCCAGCAGCTCCAGTCGACAGGCTCAAGAGACCCAGTACTTC.

CDR3: CASSFPGQADGYTF. The CDR3 DNA reads as TGTGCCAGCAGTTTCCCGGGACAGGCCGATGGCTACACCTTC. This chain connects TRBV7-2 to TRBJ1-2; 8 bases agree with TRBD1. CDR3 length equals 14 residues. Germline lookup yields CDR1 SGHTA and CDR2 FQGNSA. Losses at the gene ends were 6 bases for V and 6 bases for J; bases not matched to a gene: 9.

V usage is TRBV18 and J usage is TRBJ2-7; 8 bases are a match to TRBD1. Trimming cost V 4 bases and J 2 bases; bases outside gene matches: 7. From germline, CDR1 is KGHSH and CDR2 LQKENI. The CDR3 has 15 amino acids. CDR3 sequence reads: CASSHKDRVAYEQYF. In DNA, the CDR3 is TGTGCCAGCTCACACAAGGACAGGGTGGCCTACGAGCAGTACTTC. The whole variable domain, filled in from reference TRBV18 and TRBJ2-7, reads NAGVMQNPRHLVRRRGQEARLRCSPMKGHSHVYWYRQLPEEGLKFMVYLQKENIIDESGMPKERFSAEFPKEGPSILRIQQVVRGDSAAYFCASSHKDRVAYEQYFGPGTRLTVT.

V gene TRBV5-1 combines with J gene TRBJ2-3, with 11 bases lining up with TRBD2. The V segment lost 3 bases and the J segment 2 bases; nucleotides outside the gene matches: 5. Germline lookup yields CDR1 SGHRS and CDR2 YFSETQ. The CDR3 is 16 residues long. CDR3 DNA: TGCGCCAGCAGCTCAGGACTAGCGGGTAACACAGATACGCAGTATTTT. It translates to CASSSGLAGNTDTQYF.